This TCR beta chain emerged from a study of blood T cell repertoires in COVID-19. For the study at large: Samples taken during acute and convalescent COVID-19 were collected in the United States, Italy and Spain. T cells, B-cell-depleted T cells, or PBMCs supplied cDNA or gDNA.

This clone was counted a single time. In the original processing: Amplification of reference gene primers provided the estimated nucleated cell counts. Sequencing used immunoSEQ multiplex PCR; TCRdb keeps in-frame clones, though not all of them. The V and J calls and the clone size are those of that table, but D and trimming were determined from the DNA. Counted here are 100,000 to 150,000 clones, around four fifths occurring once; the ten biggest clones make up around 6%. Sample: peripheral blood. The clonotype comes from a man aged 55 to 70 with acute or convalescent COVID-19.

The chain's CDR3 is CASSRGTGALRDYEQYF. The CDR3 nucleotides are TGCGCCAGCAGCCGGGGTACAGGGGCTCTAAGGGACTACGAGCAGTACTTC. The chain combines TRBV5-1 with TRBJ2-7; 7 nucleotides match TRBD1. Germline V gives CDR1 SGHRS, CDR2 YFSETQ. The CDR3 contains 17 residues. The V segment lost 4 bases and the J segment 3 bases; nucleotides outside the gene matches: 16.